The 18 T cell receptor beta chains given below trace back to one sample, sequenced in a study of blood T cell repertoires in COVID-19. This table comes from immunoSEQ multiplex PCR, and its TCRdb copy is limited to in-frame clones, with some not included. The sample shows fewer than 65,000 clones, about 89% of them seen only once. The sample comprised peripheral blood. Source of these receptors: a woman aged 55-70 years with active or convalescent COVID-19.

This CDR3 reads CASSPPLIAHEQYF. The CDR3 nucleotides are TGTGCCAGCAGTCCCCCTTTGATCGCGCACGAGCAGTACTTC. The V gene is TRBV28, the J gene TRBJ2-7, with D uncertain. Trimming took 5 bases from V and 5 from J, leaving 16 bases between them. The CDR3 consists of 14 residues. Looked up from germline, CDR1 is MDHEN and CDR2 is SYDVKM.

V is TRBV19 and J is TRBJ2-1; 11 nucleotides align to TRBD2. Per the germline V gene, CDR1 is LNHDA and CDR2 is SQIVND (reference sequence). The V gene end was trimmed by 4 bases and the J gene end by 3 bases; junction bases not matched to a gene: 11. The CDR3 length is 18 residues. The CDR3 DNA is TGTGCCAGTAGTAAAGACGGGGTCCTAGCGGGAGGCTACAATGAGCAGTTCTTC. The encoded protein is CASSKDGVLAGGYNEQFF. Full variable domain (missing parts from reference TRBV19 and TRBJ2-1): DGGITQSPKYLFRKEGQNVTLSCEQNLNHDAMYWYRQDPGQGLRLIYYSQIVNDFQKGDIAEGYSVSREKKESFPLTVTSAQKNPTAFYLCASSKDGVLAGGYNEQFFGPGTRLTVL.

The chain joins TRBV5-5 to TRBJ1-3; D is unresolved. Germline CDR1 is SGHKS and CDR2 is YYEKEE (reference sequence). The CDR3 totals 15 residues. V lost 0 bases and J 3 bases, leaving 10 bases between the germline ends. CDR3 in DNA: TGTGCCAGCAGCTTGGCTGGGGAGCTTGGAAACACCATATATTTT. Translating it yields CASSLAGELGNTIYF.

The chain employs TRBV2 and TRBJ1-2; 8 bases are shared with TRBD1. The CDR3 totals 13 residues. Losses at the gene ends were 7 bases for V and 5 bases for J; bases not matched to a gene: 6. The V gene's germline CDR1 is SNHLY and CDR2 FYNNEI. The chain's CDR3 is CASIERTGYGYTF. The CDR3 DNA follows: TGTGCCAGCATCGAACGGACAGGGTATGGCTACACCTTC.

This chain joins TRBV11-2 and TRBJ2-1; TRBD2 aligns across 7 bases. The ends lost 8 bases at V and 8 bases at J; junction bases unmatched: 9. The CDR3 contains 13 residues. The germline V gene encodes CDR1 SGHAT and CDR2 FQNNGV. The DNA of the CDR3 is TGTGCCAGCGGGGCGGGAGCGCCCTATGAGCAGTTCTTC. Residues: CASGAGAPYEQFF.

The chain links TRBV6-5 to TRBJ1-2; D ambiguous. CDR1 is MNHEY, CDR2 SVGAGI, per germline. V was pared by 5 bases and J by 8 bases, with 18 bases between. This CDR3 region has 14 residues. CDR3 in amino acids: CASSLDSSEGGYTF. DNA for the CDR3: TGTGCCAGCAGTCTGGATTCCTCGGAGGGCGGCTACACCTTC.

The V and J genes are TRBV7-2 and TRBJ2-3, with 9 positions matching TRBD2. CDR3 length: 15 amino acids. J gave up 4 bases and V 2 bases, and 4 bases lay outside the gene matches. Germline V lookup: CDR1 SGHTA, CDR2 FQGNSA. CDR3 sequence reads: CASSLLAGRSDTQYF. The CDR3 DNA reads as TGTGCCAGCAGCTTACTAGCGGGGAGGTCAGATACGCAGTATTTT.

The V gene is TRBV12-3 or TRBV12-4, the J gene TRBJ1-2; no firm D call. Between the trimmed V and J ends, which lost 0 bases and 7 bases, there was a span of 6 bases. The CDR3 is 12 residues long. CDR3 coding DNA: TGTGCCAGCAGTTTAGCGCCGGGTGGCTACACCTTC. Translating it yields CASSLAPGGYTF.

The V and J genes are TRBV25-1 and TRBJ1-6; D possibly corresponds to TRBD1 (5 bases). The CDR3 sequence is 12 residues long. Trimming stripped 2 bases from V and 10 bases from J, with 6 bases between. Germline V gene lookup returns CDR1 MGHDK and CDR2 SYGVNS. The CDR3 protein is CASSEGGSPLHF. CDR3 DNA: TGTGCCAGCAGTGAAGGGGGGTCACCCCTCCACTTT. Full variable domain (remainder filled in from reference TRBV25-1 and TRBJ1-6): EADIYQTPRYLVIGTGKKITLECSQTMGHDKMYWYQQDPGMELHLIHYSYGVNSTEKGDLSSESTVSRIRTEHFPLTLESARPSHTSQYLCASSEGGSPLHFGNGTRLTVT.

The J gene is TRBJ2-7, the V gene TRBV7-2; D is ambiguous. The CDR3 contains 15 residues. The V gene's germline CDR1 is SGHTA and CDR2 FQGNSA. Trimming left V 1 base short and J 0 bases short, with 10 bases between. CDR3: CASSLDRAPSYEQYF. The DNA for the CDR3 is TGTGCCAGCAGCTTAGACAGAGCCCCCTCCTACGAGCAGTACTTC.

This clone was recorded once. The genes are TRBV12-3 or TRBV12-4 and TRBJ2-4; unclear D gene. V gave up 6 bases and J gave up 6 bases, with 12 bases separating them. The CDR3 runs to 13 residues. As DNA, the CDR3 is TGTGCCAGCAGGGCTCCGAATTTAAACATTCAGTACTTC. This translates into CASRAPNLNIQYF.

The chain uses TRBV11-2 and TRBJ2-3; TRBD1 agrees at 7 bases. Germline-derived CDR1 and CDR2 are SGHAT and FQNNGV. V dropped 5 bases and J dropped 0; count of bases not matched to a gene: 8. The CDR3 spans 16 residues. CDR3 residues: CASSPWTGPSTDTQYF. DNA of the CDR3: TGTGCCAGCAGCCCCTGGACAGGCCCTAGCACAGATACGCAGTATTTT.

CDR3 protein: CAISDDKQGAREQYF. The CDR3 nucleotides are TGTGCCATCAGTGATGATAAACAGGGGGCACGGGAGCAGTACTTC. The chain joins TRBV10-3 to TRBJ2-7, with 9 bases that match TRBD1. V gave up 3 bases and J gave up 7 bases; unmatched junction bases: 10. From germline, CDR1 is ENHRY and CDR2 SYGVKD. This CDR3 region has 15 residues.

The CDR3 region is CASSLQGTQPQHF. The DNA for the CDR3 is TGTGCCAGCAGCTTGCAGGGTACTCAGCCCCAGCATTTT. The V call is TRBV6-5, the J call TRBJ1-5, with D perhaps TRBD1 (5 bases). This CDR3 region has 13 residues. CDR1 and CDR2 (germline): MNHEY, SVGAGI. V was clipped by 6 bases and J by 6 bases, with 12 bases between them.

The chain recombines TRBV25-1 with TRBJ2-5; 10 bases match TRBD1. With V trimmed by 10 bases and J by 1 base, 3 bases remained unmatched. From germline, CDR1 is MGHDK and CDR2 SYGVNS. The CDR3 covers 13 residues. In DNA form, the CDR3 reads TGTGCCACCAGACAGGGGGCCCAAGAGACCCAGTACTTC. Its translation: CATRQGAQETQYF.

The J gene is TRBJ1-5, the V gene TRBV3-1 (or the pseudogene TRBV3-2); no clear D. The CDR3 extends over 13 amino acids. The germline V and J ends were trimmed by 6 bases and 8 bases, with 14 bases remaining between them. Germline CDR1 reads LGHDT; CDR2 reads YNNKEL (reference sequence). The CDR3, as DNA: TGTGCCAGCAGGGTGGGTTGTCGGGAGCCCCAGCATTTT. Translating it yields CASRVGCREPQHF.

V is TRBV12-5 and J is TRBJ2-1; 10 nucleotides match TRBD1. Trimming took 1 base from V and 7 from J; bases not matched to a gene: 7. CDR1 is LGHNT, CDR2 FRNRAP, per germline. There are 16 residues in the CDR3. CDR3 nucleotide sequence: TGTGCTAGTGGTTTGGGCGACAGGGGGCGAATAAATGAGCAGTTCTTC. Translating it yields CASGLGDRGRINEQFF.

This clone has more than one count but fewer than ten. This chain connects TRBV28 to TRBJ2-7, with D possibly being TRBD2 (6 bases). V was shortened by 3 bases and J by 2 bases, with 14 bases between the two germline ends. The V gene's germline CDR1 is MDHEN and CDR2 SYDVKM. This CDR3 comprises 15 residues. CDR3 residues: CASSLTGVIPYEQYF. The CDR3, as DNA: TGTGCCAGCAGTTTGACGGGAGTAATTCCCTACGAGCAGTACTTC.